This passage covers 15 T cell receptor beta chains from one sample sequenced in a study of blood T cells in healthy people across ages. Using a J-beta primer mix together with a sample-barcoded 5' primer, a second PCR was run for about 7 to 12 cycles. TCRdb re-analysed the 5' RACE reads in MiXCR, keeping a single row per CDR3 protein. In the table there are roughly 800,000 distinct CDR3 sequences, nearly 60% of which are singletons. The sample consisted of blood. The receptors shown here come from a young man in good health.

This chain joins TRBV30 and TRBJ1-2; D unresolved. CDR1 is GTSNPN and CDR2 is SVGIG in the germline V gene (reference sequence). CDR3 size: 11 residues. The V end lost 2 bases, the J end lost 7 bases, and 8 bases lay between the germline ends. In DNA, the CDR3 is TGTGCCTGGAGTTCTGGGGTTGGCTACACCTTC. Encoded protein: CAWSSGVGYTF.

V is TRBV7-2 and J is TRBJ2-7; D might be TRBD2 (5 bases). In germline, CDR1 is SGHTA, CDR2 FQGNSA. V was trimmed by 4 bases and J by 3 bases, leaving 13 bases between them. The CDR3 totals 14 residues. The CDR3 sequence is CASSYLGSDYEQYF. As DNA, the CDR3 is TGTGCCAGCAGCTACCTTGGGAGTGACTACGAGCAGTACTTC. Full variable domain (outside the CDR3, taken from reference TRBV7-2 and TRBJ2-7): GAGVSQSPSNKVTEKGKDVELRCDPISGHTALYWYRQSLGQGLEFLIYFQGNSAPDKSGLPSDRFSAERTGGSVSTLTIQRTQQEDSAVYLCASSYLGSDYEQYFGPGTRLTVT.

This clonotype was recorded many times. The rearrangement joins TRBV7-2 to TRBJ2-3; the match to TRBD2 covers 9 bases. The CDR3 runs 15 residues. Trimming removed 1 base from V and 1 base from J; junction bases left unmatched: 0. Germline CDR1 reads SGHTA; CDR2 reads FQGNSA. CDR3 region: CASSLGLAGTDTQYF. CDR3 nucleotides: TGTGCCAGCAGCTTAGGACTAGCGGGCACAGATACGCAGTATTTT.

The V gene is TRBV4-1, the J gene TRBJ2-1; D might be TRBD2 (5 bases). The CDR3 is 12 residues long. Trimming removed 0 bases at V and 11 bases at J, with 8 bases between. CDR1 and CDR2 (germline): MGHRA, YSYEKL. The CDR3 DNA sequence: TGCGCCAGCAGCCAAGAGGGGAGTAAGCAGTTCTTC. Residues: CASSQEGSKQFF.

CDR3 loop: CASTLRGRQETQYF. DNA for the CDR3: TGCGCCAGCACCTTACGGGGGAGACAAGAGACCCAGTACTTC. V is TRBV5-1 and J is TRBJ2-5; possible D gene TRBD2, 6 bases. The V end lost 6 bases, the J end lost 2 bases, and 14 bases lay between the germline ends. The CDR3 covers 14 residues. The germline CDR1 and CDR2 sequences are SGHRS and YFSETQ. Looking up the rest from reference TRBV5-1 and TRBJ2-5 gives the full variable domain: KAGVTQTPRYLIKTRGQQVTLSCSPISGHRSVSWYQQTPGQGLQFLFEYFSETQRNKGNFPGRFSGRQFSNSRSEMNVSTLELGDSALYLCASTLRGRQETQYFGPGTRLLVL.

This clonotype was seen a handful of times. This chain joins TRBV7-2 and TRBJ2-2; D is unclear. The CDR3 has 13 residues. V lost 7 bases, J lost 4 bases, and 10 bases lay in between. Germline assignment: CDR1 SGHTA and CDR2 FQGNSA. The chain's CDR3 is CASTGSLTGELFF. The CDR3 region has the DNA TGTGCCAGCACAGGCTCTCTCACCGGGGAGCTGTTTTTT.

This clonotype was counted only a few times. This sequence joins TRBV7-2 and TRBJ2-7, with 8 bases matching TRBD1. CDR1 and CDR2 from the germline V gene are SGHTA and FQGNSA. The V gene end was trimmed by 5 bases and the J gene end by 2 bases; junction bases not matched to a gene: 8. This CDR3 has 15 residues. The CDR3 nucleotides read TGTGCCAGCAGCAGGACAGGGAGTGAAGCCTACGAGCAGTACTTC. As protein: CASSRTGSEAYEQYF.

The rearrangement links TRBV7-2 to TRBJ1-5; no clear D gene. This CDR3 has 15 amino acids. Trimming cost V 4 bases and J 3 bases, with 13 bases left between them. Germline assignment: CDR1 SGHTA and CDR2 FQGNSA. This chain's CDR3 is CASSSNPGHNQPQHF. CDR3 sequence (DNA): TGTGCCAGCAGCTCGAACCCAGGCCACAATCAGCCCCAGCATTTT.

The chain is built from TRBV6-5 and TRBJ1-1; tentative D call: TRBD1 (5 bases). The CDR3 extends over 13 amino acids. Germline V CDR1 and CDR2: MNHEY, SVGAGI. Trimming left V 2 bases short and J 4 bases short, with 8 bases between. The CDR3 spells CASSYKGFTEAFF. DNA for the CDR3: TGTGCCAGCAGTTACAAGGGGTTCACTGAAGCTTTCTTT.

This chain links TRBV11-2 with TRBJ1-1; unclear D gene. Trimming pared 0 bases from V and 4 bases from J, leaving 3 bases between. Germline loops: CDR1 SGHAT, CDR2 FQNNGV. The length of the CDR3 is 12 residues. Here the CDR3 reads CASSLDLTEAFF. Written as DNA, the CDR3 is TGTGCCAGCAGCTTAGACCTCACTGAAGCTTTCTTT.

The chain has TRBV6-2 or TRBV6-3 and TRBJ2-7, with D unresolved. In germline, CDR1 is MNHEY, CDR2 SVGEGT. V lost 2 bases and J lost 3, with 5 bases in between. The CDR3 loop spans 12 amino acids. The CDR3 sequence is CASSYRFYEQYF. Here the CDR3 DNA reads TGTGCCAGCAGTTACCGGTTCTACGAGCAGTACTTC.

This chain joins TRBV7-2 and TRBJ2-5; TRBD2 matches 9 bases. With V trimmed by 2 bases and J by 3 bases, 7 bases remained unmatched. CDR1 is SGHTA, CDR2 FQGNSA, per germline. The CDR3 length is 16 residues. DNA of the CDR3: TGTGCCAGCAGCTTATATGTTCTAGCGGGGAAAGAGACCCAGTACTTC. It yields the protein CASSLYVLAGKETQYF. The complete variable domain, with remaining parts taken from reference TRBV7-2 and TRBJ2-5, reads GAGVSQSPSNKVTEKGKDVELRCDPISGHTALYWYRQSLGQGLEFLIYFQGNSAPDKSGLPSDRFSAERTGGSVSTLTIQRTQQEDSAVYLCASSLYVLAGKETQYFGPGTRLLVL.

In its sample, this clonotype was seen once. The CDR3 DNA is TGTGCCAGCTCACGCAGTCAGGAATCTGAGACCCAGTACTTC. Encoded protein: CASSRSQESETQYF. The chain employs TRBV18 and TRBJ2-7; D unresolved. TRBJ2-5 explains the end of the DNA better; the J call may be wrong. Germline assignment: CDR1 KGHSH and CDR2 LQKENI. The length of the CDR3 is 14 residues.

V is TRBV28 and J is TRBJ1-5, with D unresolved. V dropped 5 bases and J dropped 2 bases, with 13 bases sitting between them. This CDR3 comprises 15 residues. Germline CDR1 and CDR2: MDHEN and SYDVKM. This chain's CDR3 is CASSHSSGRNQPQHF. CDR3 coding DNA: TGTGCCAGCAGTCATAGCTCGGGTCGCAATCAGCCCCAGCATTTT.

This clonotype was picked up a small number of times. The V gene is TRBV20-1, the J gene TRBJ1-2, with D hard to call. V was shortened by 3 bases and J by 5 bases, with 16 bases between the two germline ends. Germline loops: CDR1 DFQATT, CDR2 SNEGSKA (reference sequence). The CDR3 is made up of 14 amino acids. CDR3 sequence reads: CSASQSGVWYGYTF. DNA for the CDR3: TGCAGTGCTAGTCAGTCAGGCGTTTGGTATGGCTACACCTTC.